The clone carrying this T cell receptor beta chain was found a few times. Trimming cost V 0 bases and J 2 bases, with 14 bases left between them. This CDR3 region has 16 residues. CDR1 is LGHNA and CDR2 is YNFKEQ in the germline V gene. This specimen comes from a study of cytomegalovirus exposure and HLA in healthy donors. The PCR made use of 60 Vbeta and 13 Jbeta primers. Clones were sequenced by immunoSEQ multiplex PCR, and TCRdb holds only the in-frame ones, with some missing. The table records under 200,000 clones, approximately 80% of them present only once. The TCR originated in a woman aged 45-60 years in good health and CMV-seropositive. Sequencing was carried out using PBMCs. The chain has TRBV4-2 and TRBJ2-7; TRBD2 might be the D (5 bases). The CDR3 loop reads CASSQDKQAAAYEQYF. The CDR3 bases are TGTGCCAGCAGCCAAGACAAGCAAGCGGCAGCCTACGAGCAGTACTTC.